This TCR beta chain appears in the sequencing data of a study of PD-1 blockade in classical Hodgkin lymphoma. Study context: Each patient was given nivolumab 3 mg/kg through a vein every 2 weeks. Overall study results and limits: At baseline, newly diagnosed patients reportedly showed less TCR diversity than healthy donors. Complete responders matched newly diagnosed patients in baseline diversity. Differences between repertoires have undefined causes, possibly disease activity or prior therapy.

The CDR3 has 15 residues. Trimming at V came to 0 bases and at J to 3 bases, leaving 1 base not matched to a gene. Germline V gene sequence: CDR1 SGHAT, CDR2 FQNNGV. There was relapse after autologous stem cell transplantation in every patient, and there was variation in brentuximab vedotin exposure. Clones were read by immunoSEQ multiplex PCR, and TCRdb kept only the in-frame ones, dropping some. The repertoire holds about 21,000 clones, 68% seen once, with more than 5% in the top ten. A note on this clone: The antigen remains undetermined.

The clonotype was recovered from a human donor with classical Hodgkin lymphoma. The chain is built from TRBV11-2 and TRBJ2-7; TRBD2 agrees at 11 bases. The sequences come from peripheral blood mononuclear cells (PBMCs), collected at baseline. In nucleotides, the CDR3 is TGTGCCAGCAGCTTAGAACTAGCGGGAGTCTACGAGCAGTACTTC. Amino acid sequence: CASSLELAGVYEQYF.